This T cell receptor beta chain comes out of a study of cytomegalovirus exposure and HLA in healthy donors. 60 Vbeta and 13 Jbeta primers were used in PCR. TCRdb's copy holds only in-frame clones and misses some; the assay was immunoSEQ multiplex PCR. Here the sample spans around 150,000 clones, about 65% being singletons. The V gene lost 0 bases and the J gene lost 2 bases, with 10 bases spanning the gap. CDR1 is SGHRS and CDR2 is YFSETQ in the germline V gene. CDR3 length equals 15 residues. In the case of this clone: Its specificity is not known.

Regarding the study as a whole: TCR beta chain V- and J-gene trimming was linked, in a later analysis, to a missense variant in DCLRE1C. Under in vitro conditions, a few CMV-associated chains were confirmed as specific for CMV antigens. Using the classifier, cytomegalovirus status was reportedly diagnosed with high specificity and sensitivity.

The specimen sequenced was PBMCs. The rearrangement links TRBV5-1 to TRBJ2-3; D is perhaps TRBD1 (6 bases). The sequence was obtained from a woman aged 18-30 years in good health and CMV-seropositive. CDR3 region: CASSLVGGPTDTQYF. In DNA, the CDR3 is TGCGCCAGCAGCTTGGTAGGGGGACCCACAGATACGCAGTATTTT. Full variable domain (missing parts from reference TRBV5-1 and TRBJ2-3): KAGVTQTPRYLIKTRGQQVTLSCSPISGHRSVSWYQQTPGQGLQFLFEYFSETQRNKGNFPGRFSGRQFSNSRSEMNVSTLELGDSALYLCASSLVGGPTDTQYFGPGTRLTVL.